This passage covers 10 T cell receptor beta chains from one sample sequenced in a study of breast tumors, draining lymph nodes, adjacent tissues. TCRdb reprocessed the multiplex PCR reads via MiXCR and lists one record per CDR3 protein. The sample records about 20,000 distinct CDR3 sequences, roughly 58% being singletons. Sequencing input: breast tumor tissue. These receptors all come from a female donor with breast cancer. Some clones in this sample may be carry-over from other donors' samples.

This clonotype is labeled medium-sized (0.01 to 0.1%). The chain employs TRBV7-8 and TRBJ1-2; D is perhaps TRBD1 (5 bases). The CDR3 runs 13 residues. The V gene lost 7 bases and the J gene lost 6 bases, with 15 bases spanning the gap. Germline V gene sequence: CDR1 SGHVS, CDR2 FQNEAQ. This chain's CDR3 is CASTLRLGDGYTF. CDR3 bases: TGTGCCAGCACCCTACGGCTAGGGGATGGCTACACCTTC. The variable domain in full, completed from reference TRBV7-8 and TRBJ1-2, reads GAGVSQSPRYKVAKRGQDVALRCDPISGHVSLFWYQQALGQGPEFLTYFQNEAQLDKSGLPSDRFFAERPEGSVSTLKIQRTQQEDSAVYLCASTLRLGDGYTFGSGTRLTVV.

This clonotype is categorized as medium-sized. The CDR3 region is CSVEEWGATYEQYF. DNA of the CDR3: TGCAGCGTTGAAGAGTGGGGGGCAACCTACGAGCAGTACTTC. J is TRBJ2-7 and V is TRBV29-1, with D perhaps being TRBD1 or TRBD2 (6 bases each). The CDR3 extends over 14 amino acids. In germline, CDR1 is SQVTM, CDR2 ANQGSEA. V lost 0 bases to trimming and J lost 2 bases, with 11 bases between them.

J is TRBJ1-2 and V is TRBV3-1; 7 bases are shared with TRBD1. V was pared by 6 bases and J by 7 bases, with 8 bases of the junction left unmatched. The CDR3 has 13 amino acids. Germline CDR1 and CDR2: LGHDT and YNNKEL (reference sequence). In DNA, the CDR3 is TGTGCCAGCAGTACAACAGGGGCAGCTGGCTACACCTTC. As protein: CASSTTGAAGYTF.

The CDR3 DNA is TGCGCCAGCAGCCAATTGATAGCGGGGGGGCGGGAGCAGTACTTC. This translates into CASSQLIAGGREQYF. The rearrangement joins TRBV4-1 to TRBJ2-7, with 11 bases fitting TRBD2. With V trimmed by 2 bases and J by 7 bases, 7 bases remained unmatched. CDR1 and CDR2 (germline): MGHRA, YSYEKL. This CDR3 is built from 15 residues.

This clonotype appeared many times. The chain is built from TRBV6-5 and TRBJ2-5; TRBD2 matches 7 bases. The V gene end was trimmed by 6 bases and the J gene end by 4 bases; junction bases not matched to a gene: 11. This CDR3 is built from 15 residues. Germline V gene lookup returns CDR1 MNHEY and CDR2 SVGAGI. CDR3 coding DNA: TGTGCCAGCAGCCGCGGAGCGGGGTTACGAGAGACCCAGTACTTC. Amino acid sequence: CASSRGAGLRETQYF.

This clonotype was detected many times. This chain joins TRBV4-1 and TRBJ1-1, with D possibly being TRBD1 (6 bases). The CDR3 has 13 residues. The ends were cut back, 0 bases at V and 12 bases at J, with 14 bases in the middle. CDR1 and CDR2 from the germline V gene are MGHRA and YSYEKL. This CDR3 is CASSQEGVGGPFF. As DNA, the CDR3 is TGCGCCAGCAGCCAAGAAGGAGTTGGGGGCCCTTTCTTT.

The chain joins TRBV5-4 to TRBJ2-7; 7 bases map to TRBD1. The CDR3 has 15 residues. Germline V CDR1 and CDR2: SGHNT, YYREEE (reference sequence). Unmatched junction bases numbered 14, after V lost 5 bases and J lost 6 bases. This CDR3 reads CASSYSIATGREQYF. DNA for the CDR3: TGTGCCAGCAGTTACTCGATTGCGACAGGGCGCGAGCAGTACTTC.

This sequence joins TRBV18 and TRBJ1-5, with D unclear. CDR1 and CDR2 from the germline V gene are KGHSH and LQKENI. V gave up 2 bases and J gave up 2 bases, with 10 bases separating them. The CDR3 runs 15 residues. The CDR3 is CASSPRTAGNQPQHF. CDR3 coding DNA: TGTGCCAGCTCACCAAGGACGGCCGGCAATCAGCCCCAGCATTTT. The full variable domain, completed using reference TRBV18 and TRBJ1-5, is NAGVMQNPRHLVRRRGQEARLRCSPMKGHSHVYWYRQLPEEGLKFMVYLQKENIIDESGMPKERFSAEFPKEGPSILRIQQVVRGDSAAYFCASSPRTAGNQPQHFGDGTRLSIL.

This chain connects TRBV5-1 to TRBJ2-1, with TRBD2 identical over 12 bases. This CDR3 is 19 amino acids long. Germline trimming cut 0 bases from V and 7 bases from J; bases unmatched to any gene: 14. Germline-derived CDR1 and CDR2 are SGHRS and YFSETQ. The DNA of the CDR3 is TGCGCCAGCAGCTTGGTTCTAGCGGGGGGGGCAGACTACATGAATGAGCAGTTCTTC. It yields the protein CASSLVLAGGADYMNEQFF.

The sample holds many counts of this clonotype. This chain connects TRBV12-5 to TRBJ2-5, with 11 nucleotides matching TRBD1. The V gene's germline CDR1 is LGHNT and CDR2 FRNRAP. The length of the CDR3 is 15 residues. Trimming at V came to 4 bases and at J to 2 bases, leaving 3 bases not matched to a gene. CDR3 amino acids: CASGSDRGLQETQYF. CDR3 DNA sequence: TGTGCTAGTGGTTCGGACAGGGGGCTGCAAGAGACCCAGTACTTC.